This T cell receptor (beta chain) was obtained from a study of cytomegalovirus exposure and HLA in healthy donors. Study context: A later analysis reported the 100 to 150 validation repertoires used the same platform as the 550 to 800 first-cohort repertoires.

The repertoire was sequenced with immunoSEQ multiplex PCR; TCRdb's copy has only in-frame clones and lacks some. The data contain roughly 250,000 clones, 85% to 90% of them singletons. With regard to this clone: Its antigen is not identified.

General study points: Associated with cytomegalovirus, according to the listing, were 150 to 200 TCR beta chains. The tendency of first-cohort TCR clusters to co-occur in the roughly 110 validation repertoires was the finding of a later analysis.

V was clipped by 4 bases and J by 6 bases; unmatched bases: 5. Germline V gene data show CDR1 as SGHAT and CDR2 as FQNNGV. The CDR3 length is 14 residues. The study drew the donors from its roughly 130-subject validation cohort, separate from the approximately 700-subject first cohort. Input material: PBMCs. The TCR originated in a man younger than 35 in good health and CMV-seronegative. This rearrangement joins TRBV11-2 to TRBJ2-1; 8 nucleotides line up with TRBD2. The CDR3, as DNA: TGTGCCAGCAGCTCGCTAGCGGGCCTCAATGAGCAGTTCTTC. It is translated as CASSSLAGLNEQFF.